This entry features one T cell receptor beta chain sequence. As yet, its antigen is unknown. A much larger clone differs from this one at a single base, so this may be a read error. The record originates from a study of T-cell reconstitution after alpha-beta-depleted transplantation in children. The study, taken as a whole, reports: In some patients, recipient T cells and intrathymic progenitors surviving conditioning explained high day-60 diversity. Newly made T cells mostly supplied T-cell counts and diversity one year after transplant. About two months after transplant, alpha-beta T cells reportedly came from several hundred expanded graft clones.

The authors prepared the TCRbeta library with unique molecular identifiers. MiXCR, run by TCRdb on the PCR reads, gives a single entry per CDR3 protein. The data show over 200,000 distinct CDR3 sequences, approximately 8.4% seen once. This material consisted of PBMCs, mostly from graft donor cells, taken 360 days after TCRalphabeta/CD19-depleted stem cell transplant. The clonotype was recovered from a male patient between 2 and 15 years old who had a stem cell transplant for acute myeloid leukemia, so the T cells may come from the graft donor.

This chain's CDR3 is CAISPRGRESLNTEAFF. The CDR3 DNA reads as TGTGCCATCAGTCCCCGGGGTAGAGAGTCCTTGAACACTGAAGCTTTCTTT. This sequence joins TRBV12-3 or TRBV12-4 and TRBJ1-1, with D unresolved. The CDR3 has 17 residues.